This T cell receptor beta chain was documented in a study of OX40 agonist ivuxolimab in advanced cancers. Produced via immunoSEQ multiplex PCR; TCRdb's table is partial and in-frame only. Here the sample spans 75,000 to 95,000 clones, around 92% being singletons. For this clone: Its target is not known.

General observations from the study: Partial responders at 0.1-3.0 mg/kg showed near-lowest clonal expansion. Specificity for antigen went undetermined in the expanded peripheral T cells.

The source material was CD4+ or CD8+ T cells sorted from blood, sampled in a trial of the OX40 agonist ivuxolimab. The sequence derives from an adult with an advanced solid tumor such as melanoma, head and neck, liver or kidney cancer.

CDR3 bases: TGTGCCAGCAGTTACCGGAGGACAGGGACAACTAATGAAAAACTGTTTTTT. This gives the protein CASSYRRTGTTNEKLFF. V and J are TRBV27 and TRBJ1-4; 8 positions agree with TRBD1. CDR1 is MNHEY and CDR2 is SMNVEV in the germline V gene (reference sequence). Germline trimming cut 4 bases from V and 0 bases from J; bases unmatched to any gene: 7. The length of the CDR3 is 17 residues.